This T cell receptor (beta chain) came from a study of blood T cell repertoires in COVID-19. Overall study context: The United States, Italy and Spain supplied acute and convalescent COVID-19 samples.

This clone has more than one count but fewer than ten. J was trimmed by 6 bases and V by 0 bases; bases with no gene match: 6. Germline CDR1 and CDR2: SGHRS and YFSETQ. The CDR3 consists of 14 residues. As originally analysed: The authors estimated nucleated cell counts from reference gene primer amplification. TCRdb's table, derived via immunoSEQ multiplex PCR, lists solely in-frame clones and lacks some. D and trimming come from the DNA, and the V and J calls and clone size come from that table. Of 90,000 to 130,000 clones in the sample, more than 75% were seen once. The specimen sequenced was peripheral blood. V and J are TRBV5-1 and TRBJ2-7; 7 nucleotides match TRBD2. The receptor's source is an older man with acute or convalescent COVID-19. DNA for the CDR3: TGCGCCAGCAGCTTGGGGGAGGGCCCCGCCGAGCAGTACTTC. This codes for CASSLGEGPAEQYF.